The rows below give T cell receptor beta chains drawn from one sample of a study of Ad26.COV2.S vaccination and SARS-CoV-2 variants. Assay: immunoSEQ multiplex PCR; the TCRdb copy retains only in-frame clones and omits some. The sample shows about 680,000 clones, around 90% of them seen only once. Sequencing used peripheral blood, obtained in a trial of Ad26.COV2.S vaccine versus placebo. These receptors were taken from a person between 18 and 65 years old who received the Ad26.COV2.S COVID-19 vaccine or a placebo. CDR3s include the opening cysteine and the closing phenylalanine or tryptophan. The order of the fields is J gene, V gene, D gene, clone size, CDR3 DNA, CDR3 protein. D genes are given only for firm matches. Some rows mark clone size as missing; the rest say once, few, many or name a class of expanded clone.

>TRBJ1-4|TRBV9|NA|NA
TGTGCCAGCAGCGGGGGGATGGAGGAAAAACTGTTTTTT
CASSGGMEEKLFF
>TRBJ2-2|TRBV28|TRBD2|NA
TGTGCCAGCATCAGGCTAGCGGACTACACCGGGGAGCTGTTTTTT
CASIRLADYTGELFF
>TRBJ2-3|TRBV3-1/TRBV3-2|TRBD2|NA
TGTGCCAGCAGCCCGTCCTTAACCGGGAGGGCCCAAGATACGCAGTATTTT
CASSPSLTGRAQDTQYF
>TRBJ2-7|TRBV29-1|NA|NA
TGCAGCGTAGTCGACTGGACCTACGAGCAGTACTTC
CSVVDWTYEQYF
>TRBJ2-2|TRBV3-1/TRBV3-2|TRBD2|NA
TGTGCCAGCAGCCAAGGGTATGCTAGCGGGACGAGCGGGGAGCTGTTTTTT
CASSQGYASGTSGELFF
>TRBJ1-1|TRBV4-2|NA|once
TGTGCCAGCAGCCAAGGGGACGTTTCCCCTTTTACTGAAGCTTTCTTT
CASSQGDVSPFTEAFF
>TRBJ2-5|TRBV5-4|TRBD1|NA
TGTGCCAGCAGCTTGGACGGGACAGCGTACCAAGAGACCCAGTACTTC
CASSLDGTAYQETQYF
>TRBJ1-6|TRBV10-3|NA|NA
TGTGCCACCCTTAATTATGGGGAGGATAATTCACCCCTCCACTTT
CATLNYGEDNSPLHF
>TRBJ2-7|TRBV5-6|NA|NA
TGTGCCAGCAGCTTGGAGACAGCCATCGGAGAGCAGTACTTC
CASSLETAIGEQYF
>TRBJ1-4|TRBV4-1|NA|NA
TGCGCCAGCAGCCAAGATGGTGACTTAGGCGAAAAACTGTTTTTT
CASSQDGDLGEKLFF
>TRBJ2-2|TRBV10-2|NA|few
TGCGCCAGCAGTCCGGCGAGTCGAGCCGGGGAGCTGTTTTTT
CASSPASRAGELFF
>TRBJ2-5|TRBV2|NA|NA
TGTGCCAGCAGTGAATCTACCCGCCAAGAGACCCAGTACTTC
CASSESTRQETQYF
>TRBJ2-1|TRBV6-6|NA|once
TGTGCCAGCAGTTACGATTTAAGGGGTGAGCAGTTCTTC
CASSYDLRGEQFF
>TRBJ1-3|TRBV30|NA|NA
TGTGCCTGGAGTGTAAGGCTCTCTGGAAACACCATATATTTT
CAWSVRLSGNTIYF
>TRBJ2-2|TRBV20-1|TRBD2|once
TGCAGTGCTAGTTGGGCGGGAGGGCCTAGCGGGGAGCTGTTTTTT
CSASWAGGPSGELFF
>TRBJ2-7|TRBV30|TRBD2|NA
TGTGCCTGGAGTGTCGCCCGGACTAGCGGGTGGTCCTACGAGCAGTACTTC
CAWSVARTSGWSYEQYF
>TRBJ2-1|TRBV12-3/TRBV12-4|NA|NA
TGTGCCAGCAGCCTGGGCGCCTACAATGAGCAGTTCTTC
CASSLGAYNEQFF
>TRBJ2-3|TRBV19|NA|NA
TGTGCCAGTAGTATGATTGGGGGAGTCAGCACAGATACGCAGTATTTT
CASSMIGGVSTDTQYF
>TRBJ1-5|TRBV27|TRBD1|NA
TGTGCCAGCAGCTCGGGACAGGGGAATCAGCCCCAGCATTTT
CASSSGQGNQPQHF
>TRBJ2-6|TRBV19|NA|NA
TGTGCCAGTAGTATCGTCGGGGGAACTGGGGCCAACGTCCTGACTTTC
CASSIVGGTGANVLTF
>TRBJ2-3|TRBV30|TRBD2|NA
TGTGCCTGGAAGGTAGCGGGGAGTGCAGATACGCAGTATTTT
CAWKVAGSADTQYF
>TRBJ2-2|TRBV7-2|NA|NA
TGTGCCAGCAGCTTTCCTTCTCGGGGGCCTAGCGGGGAGCTGTTTTTT
CASSFPSRGPSGELFF
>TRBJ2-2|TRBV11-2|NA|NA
TGTGCCAGCAGCCCCCGAAGCGCCGGGGAGCTGTTTTTT
CASSPRSAGELFF
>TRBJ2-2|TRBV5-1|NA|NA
TGCGCCAGCAGTCGCCGACTACTTGGGGAGCTGTTTTTT
CASSRRLLGELFF
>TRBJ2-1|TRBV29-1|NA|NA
TGCAGCGTTAATCCCAGCGGCAATGAGCAGTTCTTC
CSVNPSGNEQFF
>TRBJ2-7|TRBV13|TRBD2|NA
TGTGCCAGCAGCTTAGCCCCCTCCGGGAGGGCCGTGTACGAGCAGTACTTC
CASSLAPSGRAVYEQYF
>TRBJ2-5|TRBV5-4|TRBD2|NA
TGTGCCAGCAGCTTGAGACTAGCGGGAGATCAGACCCAGTACTTC
CASSLRLAGDQTQYF
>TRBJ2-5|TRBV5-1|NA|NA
TGCGCCAGCAGTCTTCCGGGGGAGACCCAGTACTTC
CASSLPGETQYF
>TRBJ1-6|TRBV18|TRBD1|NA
TGTGCCAGCTCAAAAGGGGGACAGGGAGCATCACCCCTCCACTTT
CASSKGGQGASPLHF
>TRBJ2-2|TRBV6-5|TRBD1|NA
TGTGCCAGCAGTACAGGGACAGGGACCGGGGAGCTGTTTTTT
CASSTGTGTGELFF
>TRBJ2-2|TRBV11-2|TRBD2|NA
TGTGCCAGCACCCTTAGCGGGGCGGTGACCGGGGAGCTGTTTTTT
CASTLSGAVTGELFF
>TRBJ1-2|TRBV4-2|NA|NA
TGTGCCAGCAGCACGTCCGGGACAAACTATGGCTACACCTTC
CASSTSGTNYGYTF
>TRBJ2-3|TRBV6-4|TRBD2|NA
TGTGCCAGCAGTCAAGAACTAGCGGGCCCCCCAGATACGCAGTATTTT
CASSQELAGPPDTQYF
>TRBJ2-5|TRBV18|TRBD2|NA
TGTGCCAGCTCCCGGGGGGGGCCGGAGACCCAGTACTTC
CASSRGGPETQYF
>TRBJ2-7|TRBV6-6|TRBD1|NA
TGTGCCAGCAGTTGGACAGGGGGCGACGAGCAGTACTTC
CASSWTGGDEQYF
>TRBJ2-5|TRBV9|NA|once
TGTGCCAGCAGCGTTCGCCGACAAGGGGGGCAAGAGACCCAGTACTTC
CASSVRRQGGQETQYF
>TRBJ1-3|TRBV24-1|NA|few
TGTGCCACCAGTGATTTTCGAGGAAACACCATATATTTT
CATSDFRGNTIYF
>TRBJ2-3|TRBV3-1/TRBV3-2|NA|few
TGTGCCAGCAGCCAAGATAGAACTACGTCCCGGCTGCAGTATTTT
CASSQDRTTSRLQYF
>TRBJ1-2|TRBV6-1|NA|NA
TGTGCCAGCAGTGAATTGGGCAGGGTCGATGGCTACACCTTC
CASSELGRVDGYTF
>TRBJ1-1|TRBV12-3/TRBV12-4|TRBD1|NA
TGTGCCAGCAGTTTGACAGGGAGCACTGAAGCTTTCTTT
CASSLTGSTEAFF
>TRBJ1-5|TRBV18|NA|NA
TGTGCCAGCTCACCACCGGTCGTAGGGGATTATCAGCCCCAGCATTTT
CASSPPVVGDYQPQHF
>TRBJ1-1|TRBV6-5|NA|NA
TGTGCCAGCAGTTACTCGAGTCGGCTGGAGACTGAAGCTTTCTTT
CASSYSSRLETEAFF
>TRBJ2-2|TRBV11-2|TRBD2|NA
TGTGCCAGCAGCTTAGTGGGAGGGGTCGGCACCGGGGAGCTGTTTTTT
CASSLVGGVGTGELFF
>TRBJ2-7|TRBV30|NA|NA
TGTGCCTGGGAATTGGGGGGGCGAACCAGCTCCTACGAGCAGTACTTC
CAWELGGRTSSYEQYF
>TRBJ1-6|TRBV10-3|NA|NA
TGTGCCATCAGGGGCGGGGGTAATTCACCCCTCCACTTT
CAIRGGGNSPLHF
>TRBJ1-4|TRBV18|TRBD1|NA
TGTGCCAGCTCACCGGGACAGGGAGGGACTAATGAAAAACTGTTTTTT
CASSPGQGGTNEKLFF
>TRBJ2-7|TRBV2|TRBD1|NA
TGTGCCAGCAGTGAGGGACAGGCCCTTGTCGAGCAGTACTTC
CASSEGQALVEQYF
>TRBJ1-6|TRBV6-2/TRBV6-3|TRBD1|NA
TGTGCCAGCAGTTCCGGGACAGGTCGGCTGAGCTCCTATAATTCACCCCTCCACTTT
CASSSGTGRLSSYNSPLHF
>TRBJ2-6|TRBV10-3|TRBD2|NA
TGTGCCATGGGGGGGACTGGGGCCAACGTCCTGACTTTC
CAMGGTGANVLTF
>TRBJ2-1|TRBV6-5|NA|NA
TGTGCCAGCAGTTACGGACGATCTACCTACAATGAGCAGTTCTTC
CASSYGRSTYNEQFF
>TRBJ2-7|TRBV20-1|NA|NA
TGCAGTGCTGGATCCTACGAGCAGTACTTC
CSAGSYEQYF
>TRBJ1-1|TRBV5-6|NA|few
TGTGCCAGCAGCCCGGCTTCGATTGACTTGAACACTGAAGCTTTCTTT
CASSPASIDLNTEAFF
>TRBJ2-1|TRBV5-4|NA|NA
TGTGCCAGCAGTCTACCAGGGGCAGTAGAGCAGTTCTTC
CASSLPGAVEQFF
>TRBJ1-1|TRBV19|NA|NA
TGTGCCAGTAGTCCTCACCGGGGCTCGAACACTGAAGCTTTCTTT
CASSPHRGSNTEAFF
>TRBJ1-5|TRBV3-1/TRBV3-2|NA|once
TGTGCCAGCAGCCAAGAGTTGGGCAATCAGCCCCAGCATTTT
CASSQELGNQPQHF
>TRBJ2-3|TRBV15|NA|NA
TGTGCCACCAGCAGAGAATGGAGGGCGCTTGGGACAGATACGCAGTATTTT
CATSREWRALGTDTQYF
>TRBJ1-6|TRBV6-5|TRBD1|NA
TGTGCCAGCAGTTTGGAGGGGGCTCGTAATTCACCCCTCCACTTT
CASSLEGARNSPLHF
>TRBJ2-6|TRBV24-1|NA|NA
TGTGCCACCAGTGGTCCGGGACTGGATGGGGCCAACGTCCTGACTTTC
CATSGPGLDGANVLTF
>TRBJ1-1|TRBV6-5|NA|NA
TGTGCCAGCAGTTACAGGGCAGCCGGAGGGAACACTGAAGCTTTCTTT
CASSYRAAGGNTEAFF
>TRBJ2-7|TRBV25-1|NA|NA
TGTGCCAGCAGTGCCGGCAGGAGGGGAAGGGACTACGAGCAGTACTTC
CASSAGRRGRDYEQYF